What follows are 17 T cell receptor beta chains derived from one specimen sequenced in a study of blood T cell repertoires in COVID-19. The assay was immunoSEQ multiplex PCR, and TCRdb's table has in-frame clones only and misses some. Of about 52,000 clones in the sample, about 90% were seen once. The specimen was peripheral blood. These receptors came from a human donor with active COVID-19. The donor label of this sample is uncertain.

The chain employs TRBV7-6 and TRBJ1-3; the D is unclear. CDR3 length: 16 amino acids. Germline values: CDR1 SGHVS, CDR2 FNYEAQ. V gave up 0 bases and J gave up 0 bases, with 9 bases separating them. Written as DNA, the CDR3 is TGTGCCAGCAGCTTAGCTGGCGGGAGCTCTGGAAACACCATATATTTT. Translating gives CASSLAGGSSGNTIYF.

The rearrangement uses TRBV14 and TRBJ2-7, with TRBD1 identical over 10 bases. The CDR3 totals 19 residues. CDR1 is SGHDN, CDR2 FVKESK, per germline. V gave up 1 base and J gave up 1 base; unmatched junction bases: 13. The CDR3, as DNA: TGTGCCAGCAGCCAAGGGCTGGGACAGGGGCTTTACCATTCCTACGAGCAGTACTTC. Protein product: CASSQGLGQGLYHSYEQYF.

The chain employs TRBV19 and TRBJ1-6; TRBD1 matches at 7 bases. The CDR3 sequence is 17 residues long. The J segment lost 7 bases and the V segment lost 0 bases, leaving 9 bases of the junction unmatched. The germline V gene has CDR1 LNHDA and CDR2 SQIVND (reference sequence). The CDR3 protein is CASSIDEPGQPNSPLHF. In nucleotides, the CDR3 is TGTGCCAGTAGTATAGACGAACCGGGACAGCCAAATTCACCCCTCCACTTT.

This chain joins TRBV9 and TRBJ1-3, with D perhaps TRBD1 (6 bases). Trimming removed 0 bases from V and 0 bases from J, with 7 bases in between. There are 15 residues in the CDR3. Per the germline V gene, CDR1 is SGDLS and CDR2 is YYNGEE. CDR3 sequence reads: CASSVEGHSGNTIYF. The CDR3 DNA reads as TGTGCCAGCAGCGTAGAGGGACACTCTGGAAACACCATATATTTT.

The chain combines TRBV28 with TRBJ2-3; tentative D call: TRBD1 (5 bases). The CDR3 covers 12 residues. Per germline, CDR1 MDHEN and CDR2 SYDVKM. Trimming stripped 9 bases from V and 0 bases from J, with 7 bases between. CDR3 residues: CASRQSTDTQYF. The CDR3 nucleotides are TGTGCCAGTCGACAGAGCACAGATACGCAGTATTTT.

V usage is TRBV10-3 and J usage is TRBJ1-1; the D gene is possibly TRBD1 (6 bases). The CDR3 has 13 amino acids. The V gene's germline CDR1 is ENHRY and CDR2 SYGVKD. Trimming removed 5 bases at V and 1 base at J, with 8 bases between. CDR3 nucleotide sequence: TGTGCCATCAGTAAAGGGGGGAACACTGAAGCTTTCTTT. Translating gives CAISKGGNTEAFF.

The chain couples TRBV7-8 to TRBJ2-1; 11 positions match TRBD2. Germline V gene lookup returns CDR1 SGHVS and CDR2 FQNEAQ. J lost 5 bases, V lost 3 bases, and 3 bases had no gene match. The CDR3 has 15 amino acids. CDR3 amino acids: CASSFLAGGNNEQFF. The CDR3 DNA reads TGTGCCAGCAGCTTCCTAGCGGGGGGAAACAATGAGCAGTTCTTC.

The rearrangement links TRBV21-1 to TRBJ2-7; the DNA was not used to check the table's D call, TRBD2. TRBV21-1 represents a pseudogene. CDR3 length: 17 residues. DNA for the CDR3: TGTGCCAGCAGCAACCGGGCCGCGGGCAGTGACTCCTACGAGCAGTACTTC. Amino acids: CASSNRAAGSDSYEQYF.

CDR3 in amino acids: CASRADSNTGELFF. The CDR3 DNA sequence: TGTGCCAGCAGAGCCGACAGTAACACCGGGGAGCTGTTTTTT. The chain recombines TRBV2 with TRBJ2-2; perhaps TRBD1 as D (5 bases). Germline V gives CDR1 SNHLY, CDR2 FYNNEI. The V end was cut by 6 bases, the J end by 2 bases, with 10 bases between. The CDR3 is made up of 14 amino acids. The full variable domain, in which reference TRBV2 and TRBJ2-2 provide the parts outside the CDR3, is EPEVTQTPSHQVTQMGQEVILRCVPISNHLYFYWYRQILGQKVEFLVSFYNNEISEKSEIFDDQFSVERPDGSNFTLKIRSTKLEDSAMYFCASRADSNTGELFFGEGSRLTVL.

The chain has TRBV1 and TRBJ2-3; the table's D gene call, TRBD2, was not cross checked with the DNA. TRBV1 is noted as a pseudogene. This CDR3 is 20 amino acids long. The CDR3 sequence is CTSSQDLGLAGGHGTDTQYF. In nucleotides, the CDR3 is TGCACCAGCAGCCAAGACCTAGGGCTAGCGGGGGGGCATGGGACAGATACGCAGTATTTT.

Only a few counts were recorded for this clone. The chain is built from TRBV5-1 and TRBJ2-7; D might be TRBD2 (6 bases). This CDR3 is built from 14 residues. V lost 0 bases to trimming and J lost 3 bases, with 10 bases between them. CDR1 is SGHRS and CDR2 is YFSETQ in the germline V gene. CDR3 nucleotides: TGCGCCAGCAGCTTGGTCGGGGGAAACTACGAGCAGTACTTC. The encoded protein is CASSLVGGNYEQYF. Looking up the rest from reference TRBV5-1 and TRBJ2-7 gives the full variable domain: KAGVTQTPRYLIKTRGQQVTLSCSPISGHRSVSWYQQTPGQGLQFLFEYFSETQRNKGNFPGRFSGRQFSNSRSEMNVSTLELGDSALYLCASSLVGGNYEQYFGPGTRLTVT.

The J gene is TRBJ2-5, the V gene TRBV12-3 or TRBV12-4; 10 bases map to TRBD2. This CDR3 has 11 amino acids. The V gene end was trimmed by 6 bases and the J gene end by 9 bases; junction bases not matched to a gene: 1. The CDR3 bases are TGTGCCAGCAGCACTAGCGGGGCCCAGTACTTC. Translated, it gives CASSTSGAQYF.

This clone was seen just once. The chain carries TRBV18 and TRBJ1-2; 10 bases align to TRBD1. This CDR3 region has 15 residues. The germline V gene encodes CDR1 KGHSH and CDR2 LQKENI. V was pared by 6 bases and J by 7 bases, with 11 bases of the junction left unmatched. The CDR3 region is CASSGRQGANGGYTF. The DNA of the CDR3 is TGTGCCAGCTCGGGGCGACAGGGGGCGAATGGTGGCTACACCTTC.

V gene TRBV14 combines with J gene TRBJ1-6; the D gene is possibly TRBD1 (6 bases). V was shortened by 8 bases and J by 4 bases, with 15 bases between the two germline ends. CDR3 length: 15 residues. Germline V lookup: CDR1 SGHDN, CDR2 FVKESK. For the CDR3, the DNA is TGTGCCAGCTCGCTACAGGGTGCTTATAATTCACCCCTCCACTTT. Amino acid sequence: CASSLQGAYNSPLHF.

V and J are TRBV3-1 (or the pseudogene TRBV3-2) and TRBJ2-3; tentative D call: TRBD1 (5 bases). The CDR3 length is 16 residues. Germline lookup yields CDR1 LGHDT and CDR2 YNNKEL (reference sequence). V lost 3 bases to trimming and J lost 4 bases, with 17 bases between them. DNA for the CDR3: TGTGCCAGCAGCCAGGACCAAGGGGTTTGGTCAGATACGCAGTATTTT. The encoded protein is CASSQDQGVWSDTQYF.

The rearrangement uses TRBV6-1 and TRBJ1-1; D remains ambiguous. This CDR3 has 15 residues. Germline V gives CDR1 MNHNS, CDR2 SASEGT. The ends were cut back, 6 bases at V and 5 bases at J, with 19 bases in the middle. The CDR3 reads CASRRRGGGRTEAFF. CDR3 nucleotides: TGTGCCAGCAGGAGGCGGGGTGGAGGGAGAACTGAAGCTTTCTTT.

This rearrangement joins TRBV6-2 or TRBV6-3 to TRBJ1-5, with TRBD1 matching over 12 bases. Germline CDR1 MNHEY, CDR2 SVGEGT. The junction had 15 bases not matched to a gene; V was cut back by 2 bases and J by 1 base. CDR3 length: 21 residues. The CDR3 spells CASSYRVSGTGGARSNQPQHF. In nucleotides, the CDR3 is TGTGCCAGCAGTTACAGGGTATCCGGGACAGGGGGCGCGAGGAGCAATCAGCCCCAGCATTTT.